The 20 T cell receptor beta chains given below trace back to one sample, sequenced in a study of regulatory T cells in long-lasting Graves disease. Time point given: newly diagnosed GD, antithyroid drugs for less than 3 months. Making the TCR library involved RNA that had been extracted from PBMCs. Construction of the TCR beta libraries employed iRepertoire HTBI primers in conjunction with Arm-PCR of CDR3 regions. TCRdb re-called the multiplex PCR reads with MiXCR, one entry per CDR3 protein. Of 200,000 to 250,000 distinct CDR3 sequences detected, 20% to 25% appear once; the ten largest clones hold 14%. The sample was peripheral blood mononuclear cells (PBMCs), taken at new diagnosis, from a patient treated with antithyroid drugs. These receptors all stem from a female donor with Graves disease.

This clonotype was counted many times. V is TRBV5-8 and J is TRBJ2-5; D is ambiguous. Per the germline V gene, CDR1 is SGHTS and CDR2 is YDEGEE. This CDR3 has 10 residues. Trimming left V 9 bases short and J 2 bases short, with 5 bases between. The DNA for the CDR3 is TGTGCCACCAGACAAGAGACCCAGTACTTC. This codes for CATRQETQYF. Full variable domain (missing parts from reference TRBV5-8 and TRBJ2-5): EAGVTQSPTHLIKTRGQQATLRCSPISGHTSVYWYQQALGLGLQFLLWYDEGEERNRGNFPPRFSGRQFPNYSSELNVNALELEDSALYLCATRQETQYFGPGTRLLVL.

This clonotype was counted at least ten times. The J gene is TRBJ2-2, the V gene TRBV27, with TRBD1 matching 8 bases. The CDR3 consists of 15 residues. The V gene's germline CDR1 is MNHEY and CDR2 SMNVEV (reference sequence). The ends lost 4 bases at V and 7 bases at J; junction bases unmatched: 8. The CDR3 sequence: CASSSLRQGIGELFF. CDR3 sequence (DNA): TGTGCCAGCAGTTCTTTACGACAGGGGATCGGGGAGCTGTTTTTT.

The chain has TRBV20-1 and TRBJ2-5; no definite D call. The CDR3 is made up of 13 amino acids. With 6 bases removed from V and 3 bases from J, the gap between germline ends came to 14 bases. Germline CDR1 is DFQATT and CDR2 is SNEGSKA (reference sequence). The DNA for the CDR3 is TGCAGTGCCCGTCTCCCTAGTAAAGAGACCCAGTACTTC. It codes for CSARLPSKETQYF.

This clonotype has ten or more counts. The V and J genes are TRBV20-1 and TRBJ2-1; D possibly corresponds to TRBD1 (6 bases). This CDR3 is built from 16 residues. Trimming cost V 0 bases and J 0 bases, with 12 bases left between them. The germline V gene has CDR1 DFQATT and CDR2 SNEGSKA (reference sequence). CDR3: CSARDVGGFSYNEQFF. The CDR3 nucleotides are TGCAGTGCTAGAGATGTAGGGGGATTCTCCTACAATGAGCAGTTCTTC.

A word on this clonotype: Just one base apart from a much larger clone, this may be a read error. The chain recombines TRBV6-2 or TRBV6-3 with TRBJ1-5, with D unresolved. The CDR3 covers 13 residues. In germline, CDR1 is MNHEY, CDR2 SVGEGT. The V gene lost 5 bases and the J gene lost 5 bases, with 10 bases spanning the gap. Written as DNA, the CDR3 is TGTGCCAGCAGTGAGAGGGAGGATCAGCCCCAGCATTTT. Translating it yields CASSEREDQPQHF.

This clonotype was observed many times. CDR3 DNA: TGCAGTGCTAGAGGCCTAGCGGGGGGCTACGAGCAGTACTTC. Its translation is CSARGLAGGYEQYF. V usage is TRBV20-1 and J usage is TRBJ2-7; 11 positions agree with TRBD2. V trimming: 1 base; J trimming: 3 bases; junction bases outside the gene matches: 2. This CDR3 has 14 amino acids. Germline values: CDR1 DFQATT, CDR2 SNEGSKA (reference sequence).

This clonotype was counted ten times or more. The V and J genes are TRBV6-1 and TRBJ2-3; 9 nucleotides agree with TRBD2. The V gene's germline CDR1 is MNHNS and CDR2 SASEGT. The CDR3 contains 17 residues. J gave up 4 bases and V 6 bases, and 14 bases lay outside the gene matches. The CDR3 loop is CASSTAEAGGWADTQYF. The CDR3, as DNA: TGTGCCAGCAGCACGGCCGAAGCGGGAGGATGGGCAGATACGCAGTATTTT.

V usage is TRBV4-3 and J usage is TRBJ2-2; D gene unclear. This CDR3 spans 15 amino acids. Trimming stripped 0 bases from V and 2 bases from J, with 7 bases between. Germline values: CDR1 LGHNA, CDR2 YSLEER. CDR3 bases: TGCGCCAGCAGCCAAGAATGGCATAACACCGGGGAGCTGTTTTTT. Translation gives CASSQEWHNTGELFF.

As for this clonotype: With only one base between it and a far larger clone, this is likely a read error. The chain couples TRBV11-1 to TRBJ2-3; 7 nucleotides match TRBD1. V lost 2 bases, J lost 3 bases, and 5 bases stayed unmatched. The CDR3 runs to 15 residues. Germline-derived CDR1 and CDR2 are SGHAT and FQDESV (reference sequence). The chain's CDR3 is CASSLQQGRTDTQYF. DNA of the CDR3: TGTGCCAGCAGCTTACAACAGGGGCGGACAGATACGCAGTATTTT. Looking up the rest from reference TRBV11-1 and TRBJ2-3 gives the full variable domain: EAEVAQSPRYKITEKSQAVAFWCDPISGHATLYWYRQILGQGPELLVQFQDESVVDDSQLPKDRFSAERLKGVDSTLKIQPAELGDSAMYLCASSLQQGRTDTQYFGPGTRLTVL.

In its sample, this clonotype was seen many times. The chain carries TRBV20-1 and TRBJ2-3; no reliable D call. Germline assignment: CDR1 DFQATT and CDR2 SNEGSKA (reference sequence). The V gene lost 1 base and the J gene lost 4 bases, with 9 bases spanning the gap. The CDR3 spans 13 residues. The CDR3 region is CSARVVRSDTQYF. Written as DNA, the CDR3 is TGCAGTGCTAGAGTAGTGCGGTCAGATACGCAGTATTTT.

The rearrangement joins TRBV20-1 to TRBJ2-3, with 10 bases aligning to TRBD2. Germline V gene sequence: CDR1 DFQATT, CDR2 SNEGSKA (reference sequence). The length of the CDR3 is 15 residues. V dropped 3 bases and J dropped 2; count of bases not matched to a gene: 5. DNA for the CDR3: TGCAGTGCTAGTCCGACTAGCGGGTTCACAGATACGCAGTATTTT. This codes for CSASPTSGFTDTQYF.

This clonotype was seen only a few times. The rearrangement links TRBV28 to TRBJ1-1; 8 bases are a match to TRBD1. Germline V gene data show CDR1 as MDHEN and CDR2 as SYDVKM. CDR3 size: 12 residues. With 10 bases clipped from V and 8 bases from J, the junction kept 9 bases outside the gene matches. The chain's CDR3 is CATMTGAREAFF. The CDR3 DNA follows: TGTGCCACAATGACAGGGGCCAGGGAAGCTTTCTTT.

On this clonotype: This may be a read error, as it is one base from a much larger clone. J is TRBJ2-1 and V is TRBV6-2 or TRBV6-3, with TRBD2 matching over 14 bases. The CDR3 loop spans 16 amino acids. Germline V gene sequence: CDR1 MNHEY, CDR2 SVGEGT. Trimming removed 11 bases from V and 4 bases from J; junction bases left unmatched: 10. The CDR3 sequence: CAGTQTSGGAYNEQFF. For the CDR3, the DNA is TGTGCCGGCACACAGACTAGCGGGGGGGCTTACAATGAGCAGTTCTTC.

This clonotype was recorded many times. This sequence joins TRBV7-2 and TRBJ2-5; D not certain. CDR3 size: 17 residues. The V gene's germline CDR1 is SGHTA and CDR2 FQGNSA. The ends were cut back, 1 base at V and 2 bases at J, with 17 bases in the middle. The CDR3 sequence is CASSLGWVVAAQETQYF. The CDR3 DNA follows: TGTGCCAGCAGCTTAGGTTGGGTGGTGGCAGCTCAAGAGACCCAGTACTTC.

This clonotype was seen repeatedly, ten times or more. This chain joins TRBV2 and TRBJ2-2, with D tentatively TRBD2 (5 bases). Trimming removed 6 bases at V and 4 bases at J, with 12 bases between. CDR1 and CDR2 from the germline V gene are SNHLY and FYNNEI. The CDR3 sequence is 14 residues long. CDR3 sequence reads: CASSKTRSTGELFF. In DNA form, the CDR3 reads TGTGCCAGCAGCAAAACTAGAAGCACCGGGGAGCTGTTTTTT.

The gene calls are TRBV20-1 and TRBJ2-3; D not resolved. V lost 0 bases to trimming and J lost 6 bases, with 10 bases between them. The germline V gene encodes CDR1 DFQATT and CDR2 SNEGSKA (reference sequence). This CDR3 contains 13 residues. CDR3 region: CSARDPLGDTQYF. The CDR3 bases are TGCAGTGCTAGAGACCCCTTAGGGGATACGCAGTATTTT.

This clonotype appeared many times. J is TRBJ2-7 and V is TRBV6-1, with a possible D match to TRBD2 (6 bases). The CDR3 is 15 residues long. CDR1 and CDR2 (germline): MNHNS, SASEGT. The germline V and J ends were trimmed by 7 bases and 0 bases, with 16 bases remaining between them. The CDR3 DNA is TGTGCCAGCACCCTACGGCGGGGCGCCTCCTACGAGCAGTACTTC. Protein product: CASTLRRGASYEQYF.

In the case of this clonotype: A much larger clone differs from this one at a single base, so this may be a read error. The CDR3 ends on some other residue instead of the conserved phenylalanine or tryptophan, so this is likely a read error. The J gene is TRBJ2-7, the V gene TRBV6-2 or TRBV6-3; TRBD1 agrees at 7 bases. V lost 4 bases, J lost 2 bases, and 5 bases stayed unmatched. Germline V gives CDR1 MNHEY, CDR2 SVGEGT. The length of the CDR3 is 14 residues. The CDR3 nucleotides read TGTGCCAGCAGTTTTAGGACAGGTACCTACGAGCAGTACTAC. Translating it yields CASSFRTGTYEQYY.

The chain recombines TRBV7-2 with TRBJ1-4; D uncertain. With 5 bases removed from V and 10 bases from J, the gap between germline ends came to 14 bases. This CDR3 contains 13 residues. Looked up from germline, CDR1 is SGHTA and CDR2 is FQGNSA. The CDR3 loop reads CASSPPPPGKLFF. CDR3 DNA: TGTGCCAGCAGCCCCCCACCTCCCGGAAAACTGTTTTTT.

The rearrangement links TRBV20-1 to TRBJ2-3, with 13 bases matching TRBD2. Germline lookup yields CDR1 DFQATT and CDR2 SNEGSKA (reference sequence). J lost 1 base, V lost 5 bases, and 15 bases had no gene match. CDR3 size: 19 residues. The CDR3 is CSAGGRIRLAGGRTDTQYF. CDR3 nucleotides: TGCAGTGCTGGAGGAAGAATTCGACTAGCGGGGGGACGCACAGATACGCAGTATTTT.